This T cell receptor (beta chain) was identified during a study of PD-1 blockade in classical Hodgkin lymphoma. Regarding time point: cycle 4 day 1 (C4D1), after more than five weeks of nivolumab. In every patient, relapse followed autologous stem cell transplantation, while exposure to brentuximab vedotin differed. TCRdb's copy holds only in-frame clones and misses some; the assay was immunoSEQ multiplex PCR. The table shows around 93,000 clones, with around 78% occurring only once. Points on this clone: Its antigen is unidentified.

This CDR3 is 15 amino acids long. The J segment lost 5 bases and the V segment lost 3 bases, leaving 9 bases of the junction unmatched. CDR1 and CDR2 (germline): MNHNS, SASEGT. Whole-study results and caveats: Patients starting nivolumab under 1 year after ASCT were excluded. When set against healthy donors, newly diagnosed patients were reported to show lower baseline TCR diversity. TCR diversity in CD4+, not CD8+, cells rose significantly by C4D1.

This TCR came from a human donor with classical Hodgkin lymphoma. The rearrangement uses TRBV6-1 and TRBJ2-5; 7 positions match TRBD1. The sample in question was peripheral blood mononuclear cells (PBMCs), obtained before the fourth cycle of nivolumab. Here the CDR3 reads CASSELQGLMETQYF. The CDR3, as DNA: TGTGCCAGCAGTGAGTTACAGGGGTTAATGGAGACCCAGTACTTC.